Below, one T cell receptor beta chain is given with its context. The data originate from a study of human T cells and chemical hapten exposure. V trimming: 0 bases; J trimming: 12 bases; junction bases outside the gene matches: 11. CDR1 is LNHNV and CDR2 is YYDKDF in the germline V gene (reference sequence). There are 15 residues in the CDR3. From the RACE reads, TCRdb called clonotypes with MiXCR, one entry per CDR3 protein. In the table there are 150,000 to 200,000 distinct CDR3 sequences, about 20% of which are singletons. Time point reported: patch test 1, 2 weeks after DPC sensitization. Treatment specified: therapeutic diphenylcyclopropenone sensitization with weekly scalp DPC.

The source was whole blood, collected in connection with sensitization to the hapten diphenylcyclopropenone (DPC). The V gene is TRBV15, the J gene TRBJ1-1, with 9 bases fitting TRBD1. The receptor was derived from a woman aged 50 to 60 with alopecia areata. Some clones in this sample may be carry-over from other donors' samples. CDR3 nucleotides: TGTGCCACCAGCAGAGATAGGTCGGGACAGGGTATTCCTTTCTTT. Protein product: CATSRDRSGQGIPFF. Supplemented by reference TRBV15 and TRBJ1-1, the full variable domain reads DAMVIQNPRYQVTQFGKPVTLSCSQTLNHNVMYWYQQKSSQAPKLLFHYYDKDFNNEADTPDNFQSRRPNTSFCFLDIRSPGLGDTAMYLCATSRDRSGQGIPFFGQGTRLTVV.